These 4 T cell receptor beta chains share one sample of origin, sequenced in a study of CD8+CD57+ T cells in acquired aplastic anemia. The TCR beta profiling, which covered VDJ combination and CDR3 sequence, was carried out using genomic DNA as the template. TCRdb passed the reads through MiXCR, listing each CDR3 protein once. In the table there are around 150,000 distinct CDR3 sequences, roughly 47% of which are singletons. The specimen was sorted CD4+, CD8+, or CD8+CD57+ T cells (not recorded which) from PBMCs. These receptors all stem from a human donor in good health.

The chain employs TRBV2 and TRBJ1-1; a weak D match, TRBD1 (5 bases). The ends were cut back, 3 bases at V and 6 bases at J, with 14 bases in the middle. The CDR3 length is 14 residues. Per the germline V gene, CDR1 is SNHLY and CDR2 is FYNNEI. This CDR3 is CASSDMWGYAEAFF. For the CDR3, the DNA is TGTGCCAGCAGTGACATGTGGGGGTACGCTGAAGCTTTCTTT. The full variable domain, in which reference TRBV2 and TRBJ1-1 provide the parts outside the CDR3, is EPEVTQTPSHQVTQMGQEVILRCVPISNHLYFYWYRQILGQKVEFLVSFYNNEISEKSEIFDDQFSVERPDGSNFTLKIRSTKLEDSAMYFCASSDMWGYAEAFFGQGTRLTVV.

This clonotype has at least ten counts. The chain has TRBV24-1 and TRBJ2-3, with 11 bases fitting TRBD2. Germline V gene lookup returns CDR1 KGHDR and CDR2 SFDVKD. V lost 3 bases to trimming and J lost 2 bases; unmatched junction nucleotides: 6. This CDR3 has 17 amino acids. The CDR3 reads CATSDATSGALTDTQYF. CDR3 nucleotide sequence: TGTGCCACCAGTGATGCGACTAGCGGGGCCCTCACAGATACGCAGTATTTT.

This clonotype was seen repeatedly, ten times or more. The CDR3 region is CASSLSRSGDSYEQYF. Here the CDR3 DNA reads TGTGCCAGCAGCTTATCGAGAAGCGGGGATTCATACGAGCAGTACTTC. The rearrangement joins TRBV7-9 to TRBJ2-7, with TRBD2 matching over 7 bases. The CDR3 is 16 residues long. Germline CDR1 is SEHNR and CDR2 is FQNEAQ (reference sequence). J gave up 4 bases and V 2 bases, and 11 bases lay outside the gene matches.

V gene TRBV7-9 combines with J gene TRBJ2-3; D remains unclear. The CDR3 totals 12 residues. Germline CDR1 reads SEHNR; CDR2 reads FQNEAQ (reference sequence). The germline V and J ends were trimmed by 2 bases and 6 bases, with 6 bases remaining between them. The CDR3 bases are TGTGCCAGCAGCTTATCGGAGGATACGCAGTATTTT. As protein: CASSLSEDTQYF.